This T cell receptor (beta chain) stems from a study of identical twins. Study outcomes and limitations: Excess sharing between twins was weaker in beta out-of-frame sequences.

TCRdb re-analysed the 5' RACE reads in MiXCR, keeping a single row per CDR3 protein. The data show roughly 1,500,000 distinct CDR3 sequences, roughly a third seen once. A word on this clonotype: The antigen is undetermined.

Trimming left V 5 bases short and J 0 bases short, with 10 bases between. CDR3 length equals 15 residues. Germline CDR1 is MGHRA and CDR2 is YSYEKL. Sequencing input: cord blood. The clonotype was recovered from a newborn girl in good health. The chain recombines TRBV4-1 with TRBJ1-4, with D perhaps TRBD1 (5 bases). CDR3 DNA sequence: TGCGCCAGCAGCGAGACAGTTGCAACTAATGAAAAACTGTTTTTT. Its protein product is CASSETVATNEKLFF.